Included here is one T cell receptor (beta chain) sequence, with context. These data originate in a study of human T cells and chemical hapten exposure. TCRdb processed the RACE reads anew with MiXCR; each CDR3 protein has one entry. Here the sample spans approximately 350,000 distinct CDR3 sequences, about 6.3% being singletons. Described time point: patch test 2, 6 weeks after DPC sensitization. Treatment: therapeutic diphenylcyclopropenone sensitization with weekly scalp DPC. The study enrolled 18 to 70-year-old alopecia patients suitable for DPC. This TCR was recovered from a woman in her late teens or twenties with alopecia areata. Some clones in this sample may be carry-over from other donors' samples. Sequencing used whole blood, obtained in connection with sensitization to the hapten diphenylcyclopropenone (DPC).

CDR3 in DNA: TGTGCCAGCAGTGAAGATCTAGCGGGGGCCACAGATACGCAGTATTTT. This gives the protein CASSEDLAGATDTQYF. This chain links TRBV6-1 with TRBJ2-3; 10 positions match TRBD2. There are 16 residues in the CDR3. The V gene end was trimmed by 1 base and the J gene end by 2 bases; junction bases not matched to a gene: 3. In germline, CDR1 is MNHNS, CDR2 SASEGT.